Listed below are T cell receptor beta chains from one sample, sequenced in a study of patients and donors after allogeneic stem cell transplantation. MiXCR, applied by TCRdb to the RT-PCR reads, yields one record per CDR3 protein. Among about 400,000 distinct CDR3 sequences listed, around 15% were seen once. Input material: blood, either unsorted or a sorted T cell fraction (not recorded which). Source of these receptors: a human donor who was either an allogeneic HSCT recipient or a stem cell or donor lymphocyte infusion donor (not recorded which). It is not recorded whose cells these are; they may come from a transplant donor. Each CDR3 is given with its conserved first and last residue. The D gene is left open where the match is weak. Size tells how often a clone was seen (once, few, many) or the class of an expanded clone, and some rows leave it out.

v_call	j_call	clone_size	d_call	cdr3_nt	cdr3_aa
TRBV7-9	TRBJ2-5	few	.	TGTGCCAGCAGCACACTAGACAGTCAAGAGACCCAGTACTTC	CASSTLDSQETQYF
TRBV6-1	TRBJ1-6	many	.	TGTGCCAGCAGTAAGACTACACCCCTCCACTTT	CASSKTTPLHF
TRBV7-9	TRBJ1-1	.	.	TGTGCCAGCAGCTTAGCTGGATTCGAATCGGTGGTAGCTTTCTTT	CASSLAGFESVVAFF
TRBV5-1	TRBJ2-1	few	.	TGCGCCAGCAGATCGGACAGACCGGGGTACAATGAGCAGTTCTTC	CASRSDRPGYNEQFF
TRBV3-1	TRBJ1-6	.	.	TGTGCCAGCAGCCGAACAGGGAGGAAATCACCCCTCCACTTT	CASSRTGRKSPLHF
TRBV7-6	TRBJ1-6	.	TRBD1	TGTGCCAGCAGCTTGGGGCCGAGACAGGGGCGAAATTCACCCCTCCACTTT	CASSLGPRQGRNSPLHF
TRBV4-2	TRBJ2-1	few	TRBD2	TGTGCCAGCAGCACCACCCAGACTAGCGGGAGGGGCGAGCAGTTCTTC	CASSTTQTSGRGEQFF
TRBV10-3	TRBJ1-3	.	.	TGTGCCATCAGTGAGTCTGACAGAGGAGGAAACACCATATATTTT	CAISESDRGGNTIYF
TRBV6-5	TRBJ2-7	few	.	TGTGCCAGCAGTTACATATCACGAGGCTACGAGCAGTACTTC	CASSYISRGYEQYF
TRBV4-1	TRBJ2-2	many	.	TGCGCCAGCAGCCCGACCCGGAGCCTGAACACCGGGGAGCTGTTTTTT	CASSPTRSLNTGELFF
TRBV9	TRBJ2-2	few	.	TGTGCCAGCAGCGTTTCAGCCACCGGGGAGCTGTTTTTT	CASSVSATGELFF
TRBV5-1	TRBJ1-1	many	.	TGTGCCAGCTCACCGGGAGGGATGAACACTGAAGCTTTCTTT	CASSPGGMNTEAFF
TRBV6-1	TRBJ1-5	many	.	TGTGCCAGCAGTGAAGGGGGGGGTCAGCCCCAGCATTTT	CASSEGGGQPQHF
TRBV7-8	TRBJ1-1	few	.	TGTGCCAGCAGCTATGGACCGAAAGACCACACTGAAGCTTTCTTT	CASSYGPKDHTEAFF
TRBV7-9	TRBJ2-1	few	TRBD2	TGTGCCAGCAGCTTAGGTCTAGCGGCCAATGAGCAGTTCTTC	CASSLGLAANEQFF
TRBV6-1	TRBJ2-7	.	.	TGTGCCAGCAGAAGCCTAGCGAGCTCCTACGAGCAGTACTTC	CASRSLASSYEQYF
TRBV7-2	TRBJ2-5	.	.	TGTGCCAGCAGCTTAGTGAGGATACAAGAGACCCAGTACTTC	CASSLVRIQETQYF
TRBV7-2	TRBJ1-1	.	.	TGTGCCAGCAGTTCCAGTCAGGGACTCAGTTACACTGAAGCTTTCTTT	CASSSSQGLSYTEAFF
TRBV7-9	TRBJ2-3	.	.	TGTGCCAGCGAAAAGGGCGATACGCAGTATTTT	CASEKGDTQYF
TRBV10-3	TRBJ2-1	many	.	TGTGCCATCAGTGGGCGGGGGCTTTACAATGAGCAGTTCTTC	CAISGRGLYNEQFF
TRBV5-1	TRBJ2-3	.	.	TGCGCCAGCCTTTCCGGCAATACGCAGTATTTT	CASLSGNTQYF
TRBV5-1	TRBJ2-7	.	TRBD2	TGCGCCAGCAGCCCGGCGGGGGCCTACGAGCAGTACTTC	CASSPAGAYEQYF
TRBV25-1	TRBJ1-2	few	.	TGTGCCAGCAGTCGGGGGGCGGCTAACTATGGCTACACCTTC	CASSRGAANYGYTF
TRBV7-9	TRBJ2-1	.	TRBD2	TGTGCCAGCAGCTTAGGCGGGGGATGGGCCTATGAGCAGTTCTTC	CASSLGGGWAYEQFF
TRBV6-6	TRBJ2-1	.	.	TGTGCCAGCAGTTACGCCTTCAATGAGCAGTTCTTC	CASSYAFNEQFF
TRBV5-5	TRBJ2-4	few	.	TGTGCCAGCAGCTTGGGGAGGGAGATAGCCAAAAACATTCAGTACTTC	CASSLGREIAKNIQYF
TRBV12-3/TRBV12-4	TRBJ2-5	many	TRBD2	TGTGCCAGCAGTTTTGGGCTAGCGGGAGTAATGGGAGAGACCCAGTACTTC	CASSFGLAGVMGETQYF
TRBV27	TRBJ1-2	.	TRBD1	TGTGCCAGCAGTTTTGGGGACAGGGGAGGCTATGGCTACACCTTC	CASSFGDRGGYGYTF
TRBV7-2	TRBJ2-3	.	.	TGTGCCAGCAGCCACACGTCCCTCACAGATACGCAGTATTTT	CASSHTSLTDTQYF
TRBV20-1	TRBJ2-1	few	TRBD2	TGCAGTGCCGGGCCCCTAGCGGCCTACAATGAGCAGTTCTTC	CSAGPLAAYNEQFF
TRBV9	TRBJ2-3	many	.	TGTGCCAGCAGCACCCACCCCAAGTTGGGGACAGATACGCAGTATTTT	CASSTHPKLGTDTQYF
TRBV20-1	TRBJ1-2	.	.	TGCAGTGCTAGAGGGGGAACGTCGCGCTACACCTTC	CSARGGTSRYTF
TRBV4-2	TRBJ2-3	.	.	TGTGCCAGCAGCCAAGCTTTTCTGCGAGATACGCAGTATTTT	CASSQAFLRDTQYF
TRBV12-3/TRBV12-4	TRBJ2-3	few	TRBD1	TGTGCCAGCAGCTTACAGGGGATTAGCACAGATACGCAGTATTTT	CASSLQGISTDTQYF
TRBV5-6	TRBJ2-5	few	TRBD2	TGTGCCACGGGGGGGACTTACCAAGAGACCCAGTACTTC	CATGGTYQETQYF
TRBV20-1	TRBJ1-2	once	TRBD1	TGCAGTGCTAGAGAGGGTACAGGGGGCGGCTATGGCTACACCTTC	CSAREGTGGGYGYTF
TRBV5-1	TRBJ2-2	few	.	TGCGCCAGCAGCTCGACTCGAGGGGACATCGACACCGGGGAGCTGTTTTTT	CASSSTRGDIDTGELFF
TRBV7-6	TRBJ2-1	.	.	TGTGCCAGCAGCCTGGACTGGGCCAACAATGAGCAGTTCTTC	CASSLDWANNEQFF
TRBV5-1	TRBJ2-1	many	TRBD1	TGCGCCAGCAGCTTGGAACTAACCCTGACAGGGGGCGCGGGCAATGAGCAGTTCTTC	CASSLELTLTGGAGNEQFF
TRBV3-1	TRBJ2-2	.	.	TGTGCCAGCAGCCAGCAGGGGGAGCTGTTTTTT	CASSQQGELFF
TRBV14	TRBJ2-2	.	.	TGTGCCAGCAGCCGGGGGCTCATCGCGAACACCGGGGAGCTGTTTTTT	CASSRGLIANTGELFF
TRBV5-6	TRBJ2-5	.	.	TGTGCCAGCAGCTTTACGAAAGAGACCCAGTACTTC	CASSFTKETQYF
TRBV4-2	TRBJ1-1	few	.	TGTGCCAGCAGCCAAGATTCAGGGGCTGAAGCTTTCTTT	CASSQDSGAEAFF
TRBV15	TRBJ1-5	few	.	TGTGCCACCAGCAGAGATCATAGGGGTACGACCCAGCATTTT	CATSRDHRGTTQHF
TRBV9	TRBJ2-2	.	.	TGTGCCAGCAGCGTAGTATCCCTTTTCGCAGTAGGTAGCGGGGAGCTGTTTTTT	CASSVVSLFAVGSGELFF
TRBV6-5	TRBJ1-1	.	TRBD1	TGTGCCAGCAGTTACGGGCAGGGGGGCTTTTTGAACACTGAAGCTTTCTTT	CASSYGQGGFLNTEAFF
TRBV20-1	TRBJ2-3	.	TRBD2	TGCAGTGCCCAACTAGCGGGGGGCACAGATACGCAGTATTTT	CSAQLAGGTDTQYF
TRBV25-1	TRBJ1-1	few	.	TGTGCCAGCAGAGGACAGAGTGAAGCTTTCTTT	CASRGQSEAFF
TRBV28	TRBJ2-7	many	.	TGTGCCAGCAGTTTAGGCAGGGGCGAGCAGTACTTC	CASSLGRGEQYF
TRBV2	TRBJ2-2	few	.	TGTGCCAGCAGTCGAGAAAATACGAACACCGGGGAGCTGTTTTTT	CASSRENTNTGELFF